This T cell receptor beta chain stems from a study of blood T cell repertoires in COVID-19. Study context: COVID-19 samples from acute and convalescent phases originated in the United States, Italy and Spain. Sample material is recorded as cDNA or gDNA derived from T cells, B-cell-depleted T cells, or PBMCs.

In germline, CDR1 is SGHAT, CDR2 FQNNGV. This CDR3 has 17 residues. The junction had 11 bases not matched to a gene; V was cut back by 4 bases and J by 6 bases. Authors' data handling: Estimates of nucleated cell counts were drawn from the amplification of reference gene primers. TCRdb's table, derived via immunoSEQ multiplex PCR, lists solely in-frame clones and lacks some. Clone size and the V and J calls come from that table; the DNA yielded D and trimming. Of under 250,000 clones listed, around 83% were seen once; the top ten hold 8.2%. The J gene is TRBJ2-2, the V gene TRBV11-2, with 10 nucleotides matching TRBD1. The sample consisted of peripheral blood. The sequence derives from a woman between 45 and 65 years old with acute or convalescent COVID-19. CDR3 loop: CASSSTGGYRLAGELFF. CDR3 nucleotide sequence: TGTGCCAGCAGCTCGACAGGGGGCTATCGTTTAGCCGGGGAGCTGTTTTTT.